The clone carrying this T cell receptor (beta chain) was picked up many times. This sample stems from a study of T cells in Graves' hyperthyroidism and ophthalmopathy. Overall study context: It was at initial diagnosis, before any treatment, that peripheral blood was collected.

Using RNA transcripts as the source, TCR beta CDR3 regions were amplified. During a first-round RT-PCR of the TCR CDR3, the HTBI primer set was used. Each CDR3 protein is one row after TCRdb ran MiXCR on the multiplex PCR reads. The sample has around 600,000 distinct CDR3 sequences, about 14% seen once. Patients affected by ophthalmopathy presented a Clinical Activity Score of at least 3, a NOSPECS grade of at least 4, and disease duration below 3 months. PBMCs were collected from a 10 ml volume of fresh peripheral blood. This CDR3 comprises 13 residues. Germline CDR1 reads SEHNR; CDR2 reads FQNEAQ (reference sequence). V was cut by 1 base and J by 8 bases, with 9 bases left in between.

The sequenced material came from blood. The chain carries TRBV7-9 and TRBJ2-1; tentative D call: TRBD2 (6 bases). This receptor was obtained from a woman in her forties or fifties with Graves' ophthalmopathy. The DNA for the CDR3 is TGTGCCAGCAGCTTAGTTTCGGGGGATGAGCAGTTCTTC. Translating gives CASSLVSGDEQFF.